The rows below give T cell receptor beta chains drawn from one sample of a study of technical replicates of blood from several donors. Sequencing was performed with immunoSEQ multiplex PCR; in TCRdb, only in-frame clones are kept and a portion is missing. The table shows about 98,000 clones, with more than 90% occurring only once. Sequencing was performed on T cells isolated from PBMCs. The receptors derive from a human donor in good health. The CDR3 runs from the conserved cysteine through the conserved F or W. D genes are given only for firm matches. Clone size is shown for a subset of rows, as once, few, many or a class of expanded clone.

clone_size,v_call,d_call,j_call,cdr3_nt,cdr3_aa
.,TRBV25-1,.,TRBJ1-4,TGTGCCAGCAGTGATCCCACACAGGGATGGGGGCTAGATGAAAAACTGTTTTTT,CASSDPTQGWGLDEKLFF
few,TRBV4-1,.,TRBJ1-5,TGCGCCAGCAGCCAAGGGCAGGCCTTCAATCAGCCCCAGCATTTT,CASSQGQAFNQPQHF
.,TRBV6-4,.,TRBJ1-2,TGTGCCAGCAGTGACTCGGGCAGTGCTAACTATGGCTACACCTTC,CASSDSGSANYGYTF
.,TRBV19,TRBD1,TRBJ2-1,TGTGCCAGTAGTATAGGACAGGGGGCGGGTGAGCAGTTCTTC,CASSIGQGAGEQFF
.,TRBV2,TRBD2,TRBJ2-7,TGTGCCAGCAGTGAACTAGCGGCTACCTACGAGCAGTACTTC,CASSELAATYEQYF
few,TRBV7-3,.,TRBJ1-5,TGTGCCAGCAGTCGGTGGGCCAATCAGCCCCAGCATTTT,CASSRWANQPQHF
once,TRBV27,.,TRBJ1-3,TGTGCCAGCAGTTTATACGGATTCAGCGATGGGAACACCATATATTTT,CASSLYGFSDGNTIYF
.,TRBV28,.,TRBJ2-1,TGTGCCAGCAGTCAAACTAGACCCTACAATGAGCAGTTCTTC,CASSQTRPYNEQFF
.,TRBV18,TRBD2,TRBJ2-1,TGTGCCAGCTCACCACCGTTAAGTTGGTGGCTAGCGGGAGAGGCGCCCTACAATGAGCAGTTCTTC,CASSPPLSWWLAGEAPYNEQFF
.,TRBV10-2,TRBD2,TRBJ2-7,TGCGCCAGCAGTGATGTGACTAGCGGGAGGGGCGAGCAGTACTTC,CASSDVTSGRGEQYF
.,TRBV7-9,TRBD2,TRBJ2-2,TGTGCCAGCAGCTCTCCCGTACACATAGCGGGGCTGAACACCGGGGAGCTGTTTTTT,CASSSPVHIAGLNTGELFF
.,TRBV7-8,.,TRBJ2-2,TGTGCCAGCAGCTACGAGACTCCGAACACCGGGGAGCTGTTTTTT,CASSYETPNTGELFF
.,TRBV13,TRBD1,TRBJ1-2,TGTGCCAGCAGCCGACAGGGGGGCAAGGGCTACACCTTC,CASSRQGGKGYTF
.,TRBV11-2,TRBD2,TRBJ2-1,TGTGCCAGCAGCCCAGCGGGGGGCACCTACAATGAGCAGTTCTTC,CASSPAGGTYNEQFF
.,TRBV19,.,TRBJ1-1,TGTGCCAGTACATGGGCAGCAGCGAACACTGAAGCTTTCTTT,CASTWAAANTEAFF
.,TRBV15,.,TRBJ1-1,TGTGCCACCAGCAGAGGTTGGGAGGGGAACACTGAAGCTTTCTTT,CATSRGWEGNTEAFF
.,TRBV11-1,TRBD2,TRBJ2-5,TGTGCCAGCAGCTCTCGGACTAACGGGGGGGCCGGGACCCAGTACTTC,CASSSRTNGGAGTQYF
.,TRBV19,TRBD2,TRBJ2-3,TGTGCCAGTAGTATAAGTCTAGCGGGAGGGAGGTGGACAGATACGCAGTATTTT,CASSISLAGGRWTDTQYF
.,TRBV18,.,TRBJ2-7,TGTGCCAGCTCACCGGACTACCCCGGATACGAGCAGTACTTC,CASSPDYPGYEQYF
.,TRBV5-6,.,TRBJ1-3,TGTGCCAGCAGCTTAACCCGGGAGGAGGCCGTGTTCTCTGGAAACACCATATATTTT,CASSLTREEAVFSGNTIYF
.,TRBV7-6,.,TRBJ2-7,TGTGCCAGCAGCTTATGGCCAGGCGGGACCTACGAGCAGTACTTC,CASSLWPGGTYEQYF
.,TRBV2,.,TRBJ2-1,TGTGCCAGCAGTGCTAACTACAATGAGCAGTTCTTC,CASSANYNEQFF
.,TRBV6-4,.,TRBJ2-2,TGTGCCAGCAGTGCCGGGAACACCGGGGAGCTGTTTTTT,CASSAGNTGELFF
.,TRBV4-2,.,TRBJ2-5,TGTGCCAGCAGCCAAGGACTCCTTACGCAAGAGACCCAGTACTTC,CASSQGLLTQETQYF
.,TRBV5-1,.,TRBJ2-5,TGCGCCAGCAGCTTCGAACAGAGGGTTGGAGAGACCCAGTACTTC,CASSFEQRVGETQYF
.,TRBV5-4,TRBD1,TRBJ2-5,TGTGCCAGCAGCCCAGGGGGCGTCCAAGAGACCCAGTACTTC,CASSPGGVQETQYF
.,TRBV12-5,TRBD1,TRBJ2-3,TGTGCTAGTGGTTTGGTACTCGGACAGGGGGTCCCAGATACGCAGTATTTT,CASGLVLGQGVPDTQYF